The TCR beta chain under discussion was sequenced for a study of blood T cell repertoires in COVID-19. Remarks on this clone: The sample holds other DNA sequences that translate to the same CDR3.

Per germline, CDR1 MNHNY and CDR2 SVGAGI (reference sequence). The V and J ends lost 8 bases and 1 base respectively, with 23 bases between them. The length of the CDR3 is 17 residues. Per the original data handling: Amplification of reference gene primers was used by the study to estimate nucleated cell counts. Profiling relied on immunoSEQ multiplex PCR, and the TCRdb table lists in-frame clones only, not all of them. The V and J calls and clone size are taken from that table; D and trimming were inferred from the DNA. The table has about 15,000 clones, about 80% seen once. The sequence was collected from a man between 65 and 85 years old with active or convalescent COVID-19. The chain joins TRBV6-6 to TRBJ1-1; D gene ambiguous. The specimen was peripheral blood. CDR3 nucleotide sequence: TGTGCCAGCTGTCCCGGTACTGGGTGGGCGGGGAACACTGAAGCTTTCTTT. Protein: CASCPGTGWAGNTEAFF.